This TCR beta chain was retrieved from a study of CD8 T cells in ankylosing spondylitis. This clonotype was counted a few times. In making TCR beta libraries, quantitative 5'-RACE with molecular barcodes was used. TCRdb redid the calling of the 5' RACE reads with MiXCR, one entry per CDR3 protein. The sample lists 240,000 or so distinct CDR3 sequences; about 10% were seen once. This CDR3 region has 13 residues. Germline V gene data show CDR1 as SGHTA and CDR2 as FQGTGA. V lost 1 base and J 4 bases, leaving 5 bases between the germline ends. The source of this sequence is a male donor with ankylosing spondylitis or in good health (not recorded which). V gene TRBV7-3 combines with J gene TRBJ1-3; D is undetermined. Sequences were obtained from blood, either unsorted or a sorted T cell fraction (not recorded which). CDR3 nucleotides: TGTGCCAGCAGCTTAAAAGGGGGAAACACCATATATTTT. Protein: CASSLKGGNTIYF.